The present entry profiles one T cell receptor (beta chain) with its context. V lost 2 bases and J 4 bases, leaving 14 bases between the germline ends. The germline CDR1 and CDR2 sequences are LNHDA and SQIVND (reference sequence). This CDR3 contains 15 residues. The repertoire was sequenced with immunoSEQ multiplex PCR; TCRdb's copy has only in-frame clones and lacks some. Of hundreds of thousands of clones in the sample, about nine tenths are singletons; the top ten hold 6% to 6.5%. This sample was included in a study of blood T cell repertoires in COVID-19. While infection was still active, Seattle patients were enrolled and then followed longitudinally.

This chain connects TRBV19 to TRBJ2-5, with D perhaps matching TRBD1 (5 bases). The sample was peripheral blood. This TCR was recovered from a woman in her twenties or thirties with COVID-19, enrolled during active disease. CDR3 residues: CASSIRQGSGETQYF. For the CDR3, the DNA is TGTGCCAGTAGTATAAGGCAGGGCTCAGGAGAGACCCAGTACTTC.